These 15 T cell receptor beta chains were all obtained from the same sample, sequenced in a study of control samples from healthy donors and cancer patients. Some clones are missing from TCRdb's copy, which holds only in-frame ones; the method was immunoSEQ multiplex PCR. The data contain about 130,000 clones, about 90% of them seen just once; the ten biggest clones take up approximately 7.5%. The sequencing input was PBMCs. The source of these receptors is a man over 45 with head and neck cancer.

V gene TRBV19 combines with J gene TRBJ1-5; D might be TRBD1 (6 bases). This CDR3 spans 15 amino acids. Germline V CDR1 and CDR2: LNHDA, SQIVND (reference sequence). V was cut by 5 bases and J by 0 bases, with 11 bases left in between. The CDR3 region is CASSFQQGSNQPQHF. Here the CDR3 DNA reads TGTGCCAGTAGTTTCCAACAGGGTAGCAATCAGCCCCAGCATTTT. Together with reference TRBV19 and TRBJ1-5, the CDR3 gives the full variable domain: DGGITQSPKYLFRKEGQNVTLSCEQNLNHDAMYWYRQDPGQGLRLIYYSQIVNDFQKGDIAEGYSVSREKKESFPLTVTSAQKNPTAFYLCASSFQQGSNQPQHFGDGTRLSIL.

The J gene is TRBJ2-2, the V gene TRBV3-1 (or the pseudogene TRBV3-2), with D possibly matching TRBD1 (5 bases). The CDR3 has 14 residues. V lost 1 base to trimming and J lost 4 bases, with 7 bases between them. Germline values: CDR1 LGHDT, CDR2 YNNKEL (reference sequence). Here the CDR3 reads CASSQGQTTGELFF. The CDR3 DNA follows: TGTGCCAGCAGCCAAGGACAGACCACCGGGGAGCTGTTTTTT.

J is TRBJ2-1 and V is TRBV3-1 (or the pseudogene TRBV3-2); maybe TRBD1 (6 bases). Germline V gene data show CDR1 as LGHDT and CDR2 as YNNKEL (reference sequence). The V and J ends lost 2 bases and 2 bases respectively, with 19 bases between them. CDR3 size: 18 residues. The CDR3 protein is CASSQTLLGTKTYNEQFF. The CDR3 DNA follows: TGTGCCAGCAGCCAAACGCTTCTCGGGACAAAGACCTACAATGAGCAGTTCTTC.

This clone was picked up one time. The chain uses TRBV4-1 and TRBJ2-7; perhaps D is TRBD1 or TRBD2 (5 bases each). Looked up from germline, CDR1 is MGHRA and CDR2 is YSYEKL. The V gene lost 2 bases and the J gene lost 6 bases, with 17 bases spanning the gap. The CDR3 consists of 15 residues. The CDR3 DNA reads as TGCGCCAGCAGCCAATCTAGGGGAGTATTGGCCGAGCAGTACTTC. It codes for CASSQSRGVLAEQYF.

J is TRBJ1-1 and V is TRBV3-1 (or the pseudogene TRBV3-2); D ambiguous. Germline V lookup: CDR1 LGHDT, CDR2 YNNKEL (reference sequence). Trimming pared 0 bases from V and 1 base from J, leaving 12 bases between. The CDR3 extends over 16 amino acids. The CDR3 DNA reads TGTGCCAGCAGCCAAGATTCAGCAGCTCCGAACACTGAAGCTTTCTTT. Protein sequence: CASSQDSAAPNTEAFF.

The gene calls are TRBV9 and TRBJ2-3, with D perhaps TRBD1 or TRBD2 (5 bases each). This CDR3 region has 14 residues. V lost 6 bases and J lost 2, with 13 bases in between. Germline values: CDR1 SGDLS, CDR2 YYNGEE. The CDR3 sequence: CASTGTLHTDTQYF. In DNA, the CDR3 is TGTGCCAGCACCGGGACCCTACACACAGATACGCAGTATTTT.

The chain links TRBV12-5 to TRBJ2-7; D is uncertain. The germline CDR1 and CDR2 sequences are LGHNT and FRNRAP. The CDR3 extends over 16 amino acids. Trimming stripped 5 bases from V and 3 bases from J, with 20 bases between. The CDR3 sequence: CASGPPLGRLHYEQYF. Written as DNA, the CDR3 is TGTGCTAGTGGTCCCCCGTTAGGGCGGTTACACTACGAGCAGTACTTC. The full variable domain, completed using reference TRBV12-5 and TRBJ2-7, is DARVTQTPRHKVTEMGQEVTMRCQPILGHNTVFWYRQTMMQGLELLAYFRNRAPLDDSGMPKDRFSAEMPDATLATLKIQPSEPRDSAVYFCASGPPLGRLHYEQYFGPGTRLTVT.

The chain couples TRBV4-2 to TRBJ2-7; no firm D call. The germline V and J ends were trimmed by 1 base and 3 bases, with 19 bases remaining between them. Per germline, CDR1 LGHNA and CDR2 YNFKEQ. This CDR3 is 17 amino acids long. The DNA for the CDR3 is TGTGCCAGCAGCCAAGTCCCCCGGACCTCGACGGGCTACGAGCAGTACTTC. Amino acids: CASSQVPRTSTGYEQYF.

V gene TRBV2 combines with J gene TRBJ1-2; no firm D call. Germline V CDR1 and CDR2: SNHLY, FYNNEI. Trimming cost V 7 bases and J 0 bases, with 15 bases left between them. This CDR3 is 15 amino acids long. CDR3 in amino acids: CASKWGAGANYGYTF. The CDR3 region has the DNA TGTGCCAGCAAATGGGGAGCGGGAGCTAACTATGGCTACACCTTC.

The chain uses TRBV5-1 and TRBJ2-7, with TRBD2 matching 7 bases. This CDR3 spans 15 amino acids. V lost 1 base and J lost 4; bases outside the gene matches: 8. Germline-derived CDR1 and CDR2 are SGHRS and YFSETQ. CDR3: CASSLWGGGEYEQYF. The DNA for the CDR3 is TGCGCCAGCAGCTTGTGGGGGGGAGGAGAGTACGAGCAGTACTTC.

For the CDR3, the DNA is TGTGCCAGCAGTTCAGCGGACCCAACTAATGAAAAACTGTTTTTT. It specifies CASSSADPTNEKLFF. This chain connects TRBV27 to TRBJ1-4; D gene uncertain. The V end lost 4 bases, the J end lost 0 bases, and 9 bases lay between the germline ends. The CDR3 extends over 15 amino acids. Germline V gene data show CDR1 as MNHEY and CDR2 as SMNVEV (reference sequence).

This clone has just one count. The chain links TRBV29-1 to TRBJ2-2; D unclear. CDR1 and CDR2 from the germline V gene are SQVTM and ANQGSEA. The CDR3 contains 14 residues. V was shortened by 4 bases and J by 6 bases, with 15 bases between the two germline ends. The CDR3 here is CSVGSGNRAGELFF. CDR3 nucleotide sequence: TGCAGCGTTGGTTCTGGAAATCGGGCCGGGGAGCTGTTTTTT.

The chain has TRBV28 and TRBJ1-2, with D possibly being TRBD1 (5 bases). Germline-derived CDR1 and CDR2 are MDHEN and SYDVKM. The CDR3 sequence is 16 residues long. V was clipped by 7 bases and J by 2 bases, with 20 bases between them. CDR3 coding DNA: TGTGCCAGCATTAGGGGTGGGGCCCAGACCAACTATGGCTACACCTTC. It is translated as CASIRGGAQTNYGYTF.

The chain links TRBV4-1 to TRBJ2-3; D possibly corresponds to TRBD2 (6 bases). The germline V gene encodes CDR1 MGHRA and CDR2 YSYEKL. The CDR3 is 19 residues long. V was clipped by 4 bases and J by 0 bases, with 23 bases between them. The CDR3: CASSPGLASIGYSTDTQYF. The CDR3 DNA reads TGCGCCAGCAGCCCGGGGCTAGCGTCTATTGGCTATAGCACAGATACGCAGTATTTT.

V and J are TRBV7-2 and TRBJ2-7, with TRBD2 identical over 9 bases. V shed 3 bases, J shed 2 bases, and the junction held 2 bases outside the gene matches. The germline gives CDR1 SGHTA, CDR2 FQGNSA. CDR3 length: 14 amino acids. In nucleotides, the CDR3 is TGTGCCAGCAGCTTGACTAGCGGCCCCTACGAGCAGTACTTC. This codes for CASSLTSGPYEQYF.